The source of this T cell receptor beta chain is a study of blood T cells in healthy people across ages. Through a sample-barcoded 5' primer and a J-beta primer mix, a second PCR was run for roughly 6 to 12 cycles. TCRdb independently ran MiXCR on the 5' RACE reads; one entry per CDR3 protein. Of some 800,000 distinct CDR3 sequences in the sample, 20% to 25% were seen once. This clonotype was detected a few times. The ends lost 5 bases at V and 1 base at J; junction bases unmatched: 11. Germline V gives CDR1 DFQATT, CDR2 SNEGSKA (reference sequence). The CDR3 consists of 15 residues. These same records also appear under a second study, on T cells of mothers and their children. That report notes: Thymic selection, a shaping force on TCR recombination output, acts similarly in related and unrelated pairs.

This clonotype was obtained from a boy aged 5 to 17 in good health. Sequencing was performed on blood. The V and J genes are TRBV20-1 and TRBJ2-7; TRBD1 matches at 7 bases. The CDR3 DNA reads TGCAGTGCTGTCCTGACAGGGCTGATTTCCTACGAGCAGTACTTC. It encodes CSAVLTGLISYEQYF.